Below are 13 T cell receptor beta chains sequenced from a single sample in a study of blood T cell repertoires in COVID-19 (TCRdb year 2020). Library prep was done by the immunoSEQ multiplex PCR assay. TCRdb carries this immuneACCESS record with in-frame sequences only. Its versions omit some clonotypes, under half of them owing to an unresolved V gene in the studies checked, with the rest unexplained. This sample holds some 130,000 clones; approximately 89% were observed only once. The top ten clones comprise approximately 3.3% of the sample. Source material: peripheral blood. The receptors were gathered from a woman aged 55-69 years with acute or convalescent COVID-19.

This clone was seen more than once but under ten times. The V call is TRBV7-9, the J call TRBJ1-1; TRBD1 matches at 9 bases. The V gene end was trimmed by 5 bases and the J gene end by 3 bases; junction bases not matched to a gene: 4. Germline CDR1 is SEHNR and CDR2 is FQNEAQ (reference sequence). The CDR3 is 14 residues long. CDR3 amino acids: CASSPTGGDTEAFF. CDR3 nucleotide sequence: TGTGCCAGCAGCCCGACAGGGGGGGACACTGAAGCTTTCTTT.

The chain links TRBV3-1 (or the pseudogene TRBV3-2) to TRBJ2-1; TRBD1 matches 7 bases. J lost 4 bases, V lost 4 bases, and 10 bases had no gene match. Germline lookup yields CDR1 LGHDT and CDR2 YNNKEL (reference sequence). The CDR3 is made up of 16 amino acids. CDR3 coding DNA: TGTGCCAGCAGCCGCGATTTGGGACAGAAATACAATGAGCAGTTCTTC. Amino acid sequence: CASSRDLGQKYNEQFF.

The genes are TRBV29-1 and TRBJ2-5, with TRBD2 matching over 12 bases. This CDR3 contains 15 residues. V lost 7 bases to trimming and J lost 1 base; unmatched junction nucleotides: 7. Germline CDR1 is SQVTM and CDR2 is ANQGSEA. The CDR3 DNA reads as TGCAGCGCTAGCGGGACTAGCGGGTTCCAAGAGACCCAGTACTTC. It yields the protein CSASGTSGFQETQYF.

The chain uses TRBV28 and TRBJ2-4; tentatively, D is TRBD2 (5 bases). This CDR3 has 16 residues. V lost 5 bases to trimming and J lost 7 bases, with 21 bases between them. Per the germline V gene, CDR1 is MDHEN and CDR2 is SYDVKM. CDR3 amino acids: CASSRTRPGSTNIQYF. CDR3 DNA: TGTGCCAGCAGTCGGACGCGCCCGGGGAGTACGAACATTCAGTACTTC.

The genes are TRBV6-6 and TRBJ2-5; 8 bases are a match to TRBD2. The CDR3 is 13 amino acids. After removal of 6 bases from V and 5 bases from J, the junction contained 5 bases not matched to a gene. Germline loops: CDR1 MNHNY, CDR2 SVGAGI (reference sequence). The CDR3 sequence: CASRTSGGETQYF. CDR3 coding DNA: TGTGCCAGCAGAACTAGCGGAGGGGAGACCCAGTACTTC.

The chain recombines TRBV4-2 with TRBJ1-3; 7 positions agree with TRBD1. J lost 4 bases, V lost 4 bases, and 10 bases had no gene match. The CDR3 is 16 amino acids. From germline, CDR1 is LGHNA and CDR2 YNFKEQ. CDR3 protein: CASSPLRQGLGNTIYF. The CDR3 DNA sequence: TGTGCCAGCAGCCCGCTCCGACAGGGTCTCGGAAACACCATATATTTT.

The V gene is TRBV6-1, the J gene TRBJ2-7; D gene uncertain. Per germline, CDR1 MNHNS and CDR2 SASEGT. There are 15 residues in the CDR3. The V and J ends lost 3 bases and 0 bases respectively, with 12 bases between them. The CDR3 sequence is CASSDILKASYEQYF. CDR3 nucleotide sequence: TGTGCCAGCAGTGATATCCTAAAAGCCTCCTACGAGCAGTACTTC.

The rearrangement links TRBV5-1 to TRBJ2-3, with TRBD2 matching over 7 bases. CDR1 and CDR2 from the germline V gene are SGHRS and YFSETQ. Germline trimming cut 4 bases from V and 0 bases from J; bases unmatched to any gene: 5. The CDR3 has 15 amino acids. This CDR3 reads CASSLSGPSTDTQYF. Here the CDR3 DNA reads TGCGCCAGCAGCCTTAGCGGGCCTAGCACAGATACGCAGTATTTT.

The chain is built from TRBV19 and TRBJ1-1; D gene unclear. Deletions cut 7 bases from V and 0 bases from J, with 6 bases between. The V gene's germline CDR1 is LNHDA and CDR2 SQIVND (reference sequence). The CDR3 loop spans 12 amino acids. CDR3 DNA: TGTGCCAGTAATCGAGTGAACACTGAAGCTTTCTTT. Translation: CASNRVNTEAFF. Looking up the rest from reference TRBV19 and TRBJ1-1 gives the full variable domain: DGGITQSPKYLFRKEGQNVTLSCEQNLNHDAMYWYRQDPGQGLRLIYYSQIVNDFQKGDIAEGYSVSREKKESFPLTVTSAQKNPTAFYLCASNRVNTEAFFGQGTRLTVV.

The J gene is TRBJ1-2, the V gene TRBV29-1; 8 nucleotides match TRBD1. Looked up from germline, CDR1 is SQVTM and CDR2 is ANQGSEA. The CDR3 spans 14 residues. The trim removed 5 bases at V and 0 bases at J, leaving 5 bases unmatched. The CDR3 region is CSVSDRAANYGYTF. CDR3 DNA: TGCAGCGTTTCGGACAGGGCGGCTAACTATGGCTACACCTTC.

J is TRBJ1-6 and V is TRBV18; no reliable D call. V shed 6 bases and J shed 0 bases, with 9 bases lying between them. CDR1 is KGHSH and CDR2 is LQKENI in the germline V gene. This CDR3 is 15 amino acids long. The CDR3, as DNA: TGTGCCAGCTCCCCGGGAGTCTCCTATAATTCACCCCTCCACTTT. As protein: CASSPGVSYNSPLHF.

This chain links TRBV18 with TRBJ2-1; 8 nucleotides agree with TRBD1. V gave up 2 bases and J gave up 5 bases; unmatched junction bases: 5. CDR3 size: 15 residues. The V gene's germline CDR1 is KGHSH and CDR2 LQKENI. CDR3 nucleotide sequence: TGTGCCAGCTCACCAGGGCAGGGGGCCGACAATGAGCAGTTCTTC. Protein product: CASSPGQGADNEQFF.

The chain has TRBV6-5 and TRBJ1-2; tentative D call: TRBD1 (5 bases). This CDR3 is built from 13 residues. The germline CDR1 and CDR2 sequences are MNHEY and SVGAGI. V gave up 8 bases and J gave up 5 bases, with 15 bases separating them. CDR3 protein: CASSDVKGYGYTF. In DNA, the CDR3 is TGTGCCAGCTCTGATGTAAAGGGGTATGGCTACACCTTC.